This T cell receptor (beta chain) was obtained from a study of blood T cell repertoires in COVID-19. In the study overall: The samples span acute and convalescent COVID-19 from the United States, Italy and Spain.

This clone was detected a few times. Sequencing used immunoSEQ multiplex PCR; TCRdb keeps in-frame clones, though not all of them. The table has some 200,000 clones, 85% to 90% seen once. Germline CDR1 reads MGHDK; CDR2 reads SYGVNS. V shed 8 bases and J 2 bases; nucleotides not matched to a gene: 4. The CDR3 consists of 14 residues. Material: peripheral blood. This TCR derives from a woman in her forties or fifties with acute or convalescent COVID-19. This chain uses TRBV25-1 with TRBJ1-5; 9 nucleotides line up with TRBD1. The DNA for the CDR3 is TGTGCCAGCGGGACAGGGAATCGCAATCAGCCCCAGCATTTT. It yields the protein CASGTGNRNQPQHF.